One and the same sample provided the 10 T cell receptor beta chains below, sequenced in a study of cytomegalovirus exposure and HLA in healthy donors. The primer mix had 60 Vbeta and 13 Jbeta primers. Repertoires were generated with immunoSEQ multiplex PCR, while TCRdb's copy carries only in-frame clones and drops some. This table holds fewer than 250,000 clones, 87% found once. Sequenced material: PBMCs. The receptors here all came from a boy younger than 10 in good health and CMV-seronegative.

The chain is built from TRBV5-5 and TRBJ2-1, with no clear D. This CDR3 region has 14 residues. CDR1 and CDR2 (germline): SGHKS, YYEKEE (reference sequence). V shed 2 bases and J shed 4 bases, with 10 bases lying between them. This chain's CDR3 is CASSLISHYNEQFF. The DNA for the CDR3 is TGTGCCAGCAGCTTAATCTCACATTACAATGAGCAGTTCTTC.

The J gene is TRBJ2-3, the V gene TRBV18; 8 nucleotides agree with TRBD1. Germline CDR1 and CDR2: KGHSH and LQKENI. The CDR3 covers 14 residues. V dropped 4 bases and J dropped 5; count of bases not matched to a gene: 5. The CDR3 loop reads CASSRTGGRDTQYF. The CDR3 nucleotides are TGTGCCAGCTCACGCACAGGGGGGCGAGATACGCAGTATTTT.

This clone was recorded only once. The chain links TRBV14 to TRBJ2-1; possibly TRBD2 for D (6 bases). There are 17 residues in the CDR3. Germline loops: CDR1 SGHDN, CDR2 FVKESK. Between the trimmed V and J ends, which lost 1 base and 9 bases, there was a span of 22 bases. CDR3 in DNA: TGTGCCAGCAGCCAAGCAGTTCGGGCCAGCCGGGGGAGTGAGCAGTTCTTC. Protein product: CASSQAVRASRGSEQFF.

The V gene is TRBV28, the J gene TRBJ1-2; maybe TRBD1 (5 bases). Germline-derived CDR1 and CDR2 are MDHEN and SYDVKM. CDR3 size: 12 residues. Between the trimmed V and J ends, which lost 6 bases and 4 bases, there was a span of 9 bases. The CDR3 DNA is TGTGCCAGCAGGCGACAGCTCTATGGCTACACCTTC. It translates to CASRRQLYGYTF.

The gene calls are TRBV30 and TRBJ1-1; weak D call: TRBD1 (6 bases). V was pared by 3 bases and J by 4 bases, with 12 bases between. CDR3 length: 13 amino acids. CDR1 and CDR2 (germline): GTSNPN, SVGIG (reference sequence). For the CDR3, the DNA is TGTGCCTGGAGGCCCACAGGGACCACTGAAGCTTTCTTT. Translating gives CAWRPTGTTEAFF.

The rearrangement uses TRBV27 and TRBJ1-4; a possible D gene is TRBD1 (6 bases). The CDR3 runs 15 residues. V was shortened by 5 bases and J by 8 bases, with 18 bases between the two germline ends. Germline V gene lookup returns CDR1 MNHEY and CDR2 SMNVEV (reference sequence). Written as DNA, the CDR3 is TGTGCCAGCAGTGCCCGGGGACACACGGCGGAAAAACTGTTTTTT. This codes for CASSARGHTAEKLFF. Using reference TRBV27 and TRBJ1-4 for the parts outside the CDR3, the full variable domain is EAQVTQNPRYLITVTGKKLTVTCSQNMNHEYMSWYRQDPGLGLRQIYYSMNVEVTDKGDVPEGYKVSRKEKRNFPLILESPSPNQTSLYFCASSARGHTAEKLFFGSGTQLSVL.

CDR3 nucleotide sequence: TGCGCCAGCAGCTACGGACTAGCGGGGGGACCGAGCTCCTACAATGAGCAGTTCTTC. Translated: CASSYGLAGGPSSYNEQFF. The V call is TRBV5-1, the J call TRBJ2-1; 14 bases match TRBD2. Per the germline V gene, CDR1 is SGHRS and CDR2 is YFSETQ. The V and J ends lost 3 bases and 0 bases, in that order; junction bases with no gene match: 8. The CDR3 consists of 19 residues.

The chain couples TRBV15 to TRBJ1-1; no definite D call. CDR3 length: 16 amino acids. Trimming cost V 0 bases and J 3 bases, with 14 bases left between them. Germline V gene lookup returns CDR1 LNHNV and CDR2 YYDKDF (reference sequence). In DNA form, the CDR3 reads TGTGCCACCAGCAGAGATAGGACTGACTGGGACACTGAAGCTTTCTTT. Translated, it gives CATSRDRTDWDTEAFF.

The chain carries TRBV5-4 and TRBJ2-1; 11 nucleotides match TRBD2. Germline V gene lookup returns CDR1 SGHNT and CDR2 YYREEE (reference sequence). The V gene end was trimmed by 0 bases and the J gene end by 15 bases; junction bases not matched to a gene: 8. The CDR3 totals 14 residues. The CDR3 loop reads CASSLEVAGGPRFF. CDR3 nucleotide sequence: TGTGCCAGCAGCTTGGAGGTAGCGGGGGGGCCGAGGTTCTTC. The complete variable domain, with remaining parts taken from reference TRBV5-4 and TRBJ2-1, reads ETGVTQSPTHLIKTRGQQVTLRCSSQSGHNTVSWYQQALGQGPQFIFQYYREEENGRGNFPPRFSGLQFPNYSSELNVNALELDDSALYLCASSLEVAGGPRFFGPGTRLTVL.

J is TRBJ2-7 and V is TRBV28; D might be TRBD2 (5 bases). V shed 3 bases and J shed 4 bases, with 16 bases lying between them. Germline loops: CDR1 MDHEN, CDR2 SYDVKM. This CDR3 has 15 residues. CDR3 sequence: CASSFGLIAPYEQYF. The CDR3 DNA reads as TGTGCCAGCAGTTTTGGTCTAATAGCGCCGTACGAGCAGTACTTC.